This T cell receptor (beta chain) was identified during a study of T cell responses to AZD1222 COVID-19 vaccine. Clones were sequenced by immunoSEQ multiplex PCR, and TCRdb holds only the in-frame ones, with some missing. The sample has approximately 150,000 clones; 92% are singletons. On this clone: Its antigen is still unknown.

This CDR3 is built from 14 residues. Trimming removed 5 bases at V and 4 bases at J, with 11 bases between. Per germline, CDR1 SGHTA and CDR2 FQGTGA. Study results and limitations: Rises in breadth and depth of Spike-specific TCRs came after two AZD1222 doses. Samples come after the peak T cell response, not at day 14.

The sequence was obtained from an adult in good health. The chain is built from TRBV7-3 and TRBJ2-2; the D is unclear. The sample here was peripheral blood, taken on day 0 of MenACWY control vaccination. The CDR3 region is CASSPRARTGELFF. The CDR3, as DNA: TGTGCCAGCAGCCCCCGGGCCCGCACCGGGGAGCTGTTTTTT.